This TCR beta chain came from a study of blood T cell repertoires in COVID-19. In the study overall: Some COVID-19 samples were acute and others convalescent; all came from the United States, Italy and Spain. Nucleic acid was either cDNA or gDNA, and it came from T cells, B-cell-depleted T cells, or PBMCs.

V was clipped by 4 bases and J by 3 bases, with 10 bases between them. From germline, CDR1 is SGHVS and CDR2 FNYEAQ. CDR3 size: 13 residues. Per the original data handling: How many nucleated cells were present was estimated from reference gene primer amplification. Sequencing was performed with immunoSEQ multiplex PCR; in TCRdb, only in-frame clones are kept and a portion is missing. V and J calls and clone size are copied from that table; D and trimming were computed from the DNA. The sample consists of some 45,000 clones, around 79% of them appearing once. The source is a human donor in a cohort sampled during active COVID-19. Sequences were obtained from peripheral blood. This chain uses TRBV7-6 with TRBJ2-7; TRBD1 might be the D (6 bases). The CDR3 protein is CASSSGQNYEQYF. CDR3 nucleotides: TGTGCCAGCAGCTCTGGACAGAACTACGAGCAGTACTTC.